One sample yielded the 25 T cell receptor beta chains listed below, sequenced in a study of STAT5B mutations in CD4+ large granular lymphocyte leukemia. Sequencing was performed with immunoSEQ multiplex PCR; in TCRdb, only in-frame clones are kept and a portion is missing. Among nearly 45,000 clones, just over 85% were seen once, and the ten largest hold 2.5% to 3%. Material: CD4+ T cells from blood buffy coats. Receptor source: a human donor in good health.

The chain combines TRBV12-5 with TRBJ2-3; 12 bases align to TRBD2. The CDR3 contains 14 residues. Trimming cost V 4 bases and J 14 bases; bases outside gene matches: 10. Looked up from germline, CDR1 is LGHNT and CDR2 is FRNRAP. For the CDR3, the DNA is TGTGCTAGTGGTTCCTGGACTAGCGGGATTGGTCTGTATTTT. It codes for CASGSWTSGIGLYF. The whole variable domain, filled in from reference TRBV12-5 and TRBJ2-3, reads DARVTQTPRHKVTEMGQEVTMRCQPILGHNTVFWYRQTMMQGLELLAYFRNRAPLDDSGMPKDRFSAEMPDATLATLKIQPSEPRDSAVYFCASGSWTSGIGLYFGPGTRLTVL.

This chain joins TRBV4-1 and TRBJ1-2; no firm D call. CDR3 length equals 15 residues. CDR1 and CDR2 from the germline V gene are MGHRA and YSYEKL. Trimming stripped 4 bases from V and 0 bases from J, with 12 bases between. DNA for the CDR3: TGCGCCAGCAGCCCTATGGTTAATGCTAACTATGGCTACACCTTC. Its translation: CASSPMVNANYGYTF.

CDR3 loop: CASSSPDRGKQYF. For the CDR3, the DNA is TGTGCCAGTAGTTCCCCGGACAGAGGAAAGCAGTATTTT. The chain joins TRBV19 to TRBJ2-3; perhaps TRBD1 as D (6 bases). The CDR3 is 13 amino acids. The V and J ends lost 5 bases and 11 bases respectively, with 17 bases between them. CDR1 LNHDA and CDR2 SQIVND come from the germline V gene (reference sequence).

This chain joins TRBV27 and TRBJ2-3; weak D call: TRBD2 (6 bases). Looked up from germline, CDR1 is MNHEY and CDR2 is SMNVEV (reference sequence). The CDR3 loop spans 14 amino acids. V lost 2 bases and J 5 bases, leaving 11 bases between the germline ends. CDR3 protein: CASSLAGRIDTQYF. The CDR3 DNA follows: TGTGCCAGCAGTTTAGCGGGGCGGATAGATACGCAGTATTTT.

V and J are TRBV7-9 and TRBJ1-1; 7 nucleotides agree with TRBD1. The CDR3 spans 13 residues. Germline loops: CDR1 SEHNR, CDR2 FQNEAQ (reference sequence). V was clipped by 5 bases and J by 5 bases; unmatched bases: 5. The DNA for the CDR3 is TGTGCCAGCAGCGATCCCAGGGGGACTGAAGCTTTCTTT. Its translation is CASSDPRGTEAFF.

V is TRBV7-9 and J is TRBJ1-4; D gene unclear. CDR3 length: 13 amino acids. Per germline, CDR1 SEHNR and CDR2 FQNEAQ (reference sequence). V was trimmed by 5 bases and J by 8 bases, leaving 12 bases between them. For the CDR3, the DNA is TGTGCCAGCAGCCCTGGACGGTACGAAAAACTGTTTTTT. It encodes CASSPGRYEKLFF.

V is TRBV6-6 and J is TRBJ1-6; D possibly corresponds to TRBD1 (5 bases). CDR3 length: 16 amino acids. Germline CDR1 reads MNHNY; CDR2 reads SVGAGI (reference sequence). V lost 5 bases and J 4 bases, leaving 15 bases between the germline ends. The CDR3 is CASSRSGTVYNSPLHF. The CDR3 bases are TGTGCCAGCAGTCGTTCGGGGACGGTGTATAATTCACCCCTCCACTTT.

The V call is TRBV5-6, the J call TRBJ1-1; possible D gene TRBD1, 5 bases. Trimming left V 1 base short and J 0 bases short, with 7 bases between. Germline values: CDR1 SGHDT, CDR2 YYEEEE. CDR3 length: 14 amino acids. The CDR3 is CASSLPRVNTEAFF. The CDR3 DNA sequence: TGTGCCAGCAGCTTGCCCAGGGTGAACACTGAAGCTTTCTTT.

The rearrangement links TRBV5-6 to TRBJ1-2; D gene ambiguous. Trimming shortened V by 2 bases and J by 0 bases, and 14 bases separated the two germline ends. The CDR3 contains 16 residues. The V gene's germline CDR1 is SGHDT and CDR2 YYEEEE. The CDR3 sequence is CASSLVSGSANYGYTF. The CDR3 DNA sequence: TGTGCCAGCAGCTTAGTCTCCGGATCAGCTAACTATGGCTACACCTTC. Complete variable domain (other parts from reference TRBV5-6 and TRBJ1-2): DAGVTQSPTHLIKTRGQQVTLRCSPKSGHDTVSWYQQALGQGPQFIFQYYEEEERQRGNFPDRFSGHQFPNYSSELNVNALLLGDSALYLCASSLVSGSANYGYTFGSGTRLTVV.

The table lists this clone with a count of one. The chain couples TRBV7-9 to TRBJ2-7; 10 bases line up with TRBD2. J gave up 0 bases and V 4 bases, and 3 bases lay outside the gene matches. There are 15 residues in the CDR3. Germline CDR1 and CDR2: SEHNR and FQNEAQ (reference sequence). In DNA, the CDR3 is TGTGCCAGCAGCTCCGGACTAGCGGCCTCCTACGAGCAGTACTTC. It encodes CASSSGLAASYEQYF.

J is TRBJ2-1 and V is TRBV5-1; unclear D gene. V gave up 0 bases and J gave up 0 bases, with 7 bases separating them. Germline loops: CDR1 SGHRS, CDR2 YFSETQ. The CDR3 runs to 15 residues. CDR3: CASSLEADSYNEQFF. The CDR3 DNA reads TGCGCCAGCAGCTTGGAGGCGGACTCCTACAATGAGCAGTTCTTC.

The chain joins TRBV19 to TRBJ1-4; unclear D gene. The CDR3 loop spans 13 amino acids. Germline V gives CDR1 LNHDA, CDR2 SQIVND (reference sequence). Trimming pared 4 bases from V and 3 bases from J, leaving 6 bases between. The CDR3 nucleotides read TGTGCCAGTAGTACGGACTCTAATGAAAAACTGTTTTTT. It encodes CASSTDSNEKLFF.

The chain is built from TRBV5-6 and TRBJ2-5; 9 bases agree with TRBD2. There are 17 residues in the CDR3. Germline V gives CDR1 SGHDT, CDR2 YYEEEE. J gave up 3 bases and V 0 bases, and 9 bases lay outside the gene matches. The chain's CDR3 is CASSLELSSSGKETQYF. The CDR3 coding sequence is TGTGCCAGCAGCTTGGAATTGTCGTCTAGCGGGAAAGAGACCCAGTACTTC.

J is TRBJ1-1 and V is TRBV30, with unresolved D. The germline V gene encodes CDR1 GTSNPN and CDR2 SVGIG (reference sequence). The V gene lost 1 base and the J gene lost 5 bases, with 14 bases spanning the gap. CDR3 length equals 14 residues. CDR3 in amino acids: CAWSGVQEGTEAFF. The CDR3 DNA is TGTGCCTGGAGTGGTGTTCAGGAGGGTACTGAAGCTTTCTTT. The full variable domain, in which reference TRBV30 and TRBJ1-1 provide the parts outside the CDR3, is SQTIHQWPATLVQPVGSPLSLECTVEGTSNPNLYWYRQAAGRGLQLLFYSVGIGQISSEVPQNLSASRPQDRQFILSSKKLLLSDSGFYLCAWSGVQEGTEAFFGQGTRLTVV.

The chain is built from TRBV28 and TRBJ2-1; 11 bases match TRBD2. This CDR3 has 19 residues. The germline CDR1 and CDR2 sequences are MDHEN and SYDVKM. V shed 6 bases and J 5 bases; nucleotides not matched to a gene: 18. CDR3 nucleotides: TGTGCCAGCAGGAAAAGGACTAGCGGGTTCGTTTTCCGGCACAATGAGCAGTTCTTC. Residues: CASRKRTSGFVFRHNEQFF. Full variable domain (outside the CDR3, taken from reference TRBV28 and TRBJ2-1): DVKVTQSSRYLVKRTGEKVFLECVQDMDHENMFWYRQDPGLGLRLIYFSYDVKMKEKGDIPEGYSVSREKKERFSLILESASTNQTSMYLCASRKRTSGFVFRHNEQFFGPGTRLTVL.

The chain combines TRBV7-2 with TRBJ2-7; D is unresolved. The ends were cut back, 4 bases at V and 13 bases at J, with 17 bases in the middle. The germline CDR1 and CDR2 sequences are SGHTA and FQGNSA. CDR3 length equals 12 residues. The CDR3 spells CASSSVGVYYYF. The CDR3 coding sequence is TGTGCCAGCAGCTCCGTTGGGGTGTATTATTACTTC. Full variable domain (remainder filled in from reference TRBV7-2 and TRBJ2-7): GAGVSQSPSNKVTEKGKDVELRCDPISGHTALYWYRQSLGQGLEFLIYFQGNSAPDKSGLPSDRFSAERTGGSVSTLTIQRTQQEDSAVYLCASSSVGVYYYFGPGTRLTVT.

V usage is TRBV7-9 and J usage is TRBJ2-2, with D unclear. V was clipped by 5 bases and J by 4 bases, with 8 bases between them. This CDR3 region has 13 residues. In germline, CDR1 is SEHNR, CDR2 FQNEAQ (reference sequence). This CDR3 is CASSKTTTGELFF. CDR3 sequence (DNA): TGTGCCAGCAGCAAAACCACCACCGGGGAGCTGTTTTTT.

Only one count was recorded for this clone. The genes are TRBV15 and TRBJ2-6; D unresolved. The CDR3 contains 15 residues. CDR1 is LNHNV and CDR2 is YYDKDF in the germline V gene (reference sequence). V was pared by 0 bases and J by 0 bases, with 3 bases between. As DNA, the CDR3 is TGTGCCACCAGCAGAGAGCACTCTGGGGCCAACGTCCTGACTTTC. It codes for CATSREHSGANVLTF.

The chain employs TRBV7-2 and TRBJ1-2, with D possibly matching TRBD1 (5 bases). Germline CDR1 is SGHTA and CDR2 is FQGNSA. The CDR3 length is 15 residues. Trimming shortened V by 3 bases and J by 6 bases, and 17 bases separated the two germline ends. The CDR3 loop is CASSFTSVRGDGYTF. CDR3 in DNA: TGTGCCAGCAGCTTTACGTCGGTTAGAGGGGATGGCTACACCTTC.

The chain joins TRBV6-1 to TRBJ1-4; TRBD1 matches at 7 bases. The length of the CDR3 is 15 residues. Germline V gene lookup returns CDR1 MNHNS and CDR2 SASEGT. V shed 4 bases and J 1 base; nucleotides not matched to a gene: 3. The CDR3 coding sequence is TGTGCCAGCAGTGGTACAGGGGTAACTAATGAAAAACTGTTTTTT. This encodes CASSGTGVTNEKLFF.

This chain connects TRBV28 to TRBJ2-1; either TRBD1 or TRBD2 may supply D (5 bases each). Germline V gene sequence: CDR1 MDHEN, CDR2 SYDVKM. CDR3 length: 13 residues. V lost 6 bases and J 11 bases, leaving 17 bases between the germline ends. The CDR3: CASRGPPLYKQFF. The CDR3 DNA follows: TGTGCCAGCAGGGGACCTCCGCTCTACAAGCAGTTCTTC. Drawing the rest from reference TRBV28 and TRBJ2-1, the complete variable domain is DVKVTQSSRYLVKRTGEKVFLECVQDMDHENMFWYRQDPGLGLRLIYFSYDVKMKEKGDIPEGYSVSREKKERFSLILESASTNQTSMYLCASRGPPLYKQFFGPGTRLTVL.

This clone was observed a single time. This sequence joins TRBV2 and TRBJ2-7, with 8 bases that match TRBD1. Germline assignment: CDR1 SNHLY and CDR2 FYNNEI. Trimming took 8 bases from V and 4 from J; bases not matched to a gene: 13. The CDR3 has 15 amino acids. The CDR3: CASAKPGQGGYEQYF. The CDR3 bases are TGTGCCAGCGCTAAGCCCGGACAGGGCGGATACGAGCAGTACTTC.

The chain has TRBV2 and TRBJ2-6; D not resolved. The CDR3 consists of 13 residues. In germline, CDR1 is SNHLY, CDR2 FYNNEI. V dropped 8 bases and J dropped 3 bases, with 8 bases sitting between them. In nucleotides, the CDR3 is TGTGCCAGCGGGGTGGGTGGGGCCAACGTCCTGACTTTC. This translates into CASGVGGANVLTF.

The DNA of the CDR3 is TGTGCCAGCAGCTTATTGGCAGGGGCGAACAATGAGCAGTTCTTC. Its translation: CASSLLAGANNEQFF. J is TRBJ2-1 and V is TRBV11-3, with D perhaps matching TRBD1 (6 bases). Germline CDR1 SGHNT, CDR2 YENEEA. Between the trimmed V and J ends, which lost 2 bases and 5 bases, there was a span of 13 bases. The CDR3 totals 15 residues.

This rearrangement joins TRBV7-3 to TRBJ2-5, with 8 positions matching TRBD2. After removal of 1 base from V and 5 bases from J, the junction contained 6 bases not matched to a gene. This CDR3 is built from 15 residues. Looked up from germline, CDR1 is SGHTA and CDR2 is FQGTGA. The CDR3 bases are TGTGCCAGCAGCTTAAGCGGGGGGCTAGGTGAGACCCAGTACTTC. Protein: CASSLSGGLGETQYF.